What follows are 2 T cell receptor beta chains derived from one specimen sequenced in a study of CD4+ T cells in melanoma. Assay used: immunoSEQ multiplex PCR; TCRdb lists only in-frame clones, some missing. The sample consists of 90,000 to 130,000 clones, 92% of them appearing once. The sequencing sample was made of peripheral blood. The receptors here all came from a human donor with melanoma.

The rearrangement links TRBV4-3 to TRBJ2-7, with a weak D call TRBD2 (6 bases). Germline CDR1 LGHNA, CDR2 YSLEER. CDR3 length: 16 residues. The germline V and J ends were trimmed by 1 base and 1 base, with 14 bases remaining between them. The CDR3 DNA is TGCGCCAGCAGCCAAGTCCCCGGGAGCCTTTCCTACGAGCAGTACTTC. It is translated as CASSQVPGSLSYEQYF.

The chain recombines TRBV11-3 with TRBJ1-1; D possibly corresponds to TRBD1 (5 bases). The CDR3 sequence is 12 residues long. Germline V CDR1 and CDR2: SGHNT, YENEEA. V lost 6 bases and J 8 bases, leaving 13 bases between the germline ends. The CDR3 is CASSSSQGEAFF. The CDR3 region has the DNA TGTGCCAGCAGTTCATCTCAGGGAGAAGCTTTCTTT.